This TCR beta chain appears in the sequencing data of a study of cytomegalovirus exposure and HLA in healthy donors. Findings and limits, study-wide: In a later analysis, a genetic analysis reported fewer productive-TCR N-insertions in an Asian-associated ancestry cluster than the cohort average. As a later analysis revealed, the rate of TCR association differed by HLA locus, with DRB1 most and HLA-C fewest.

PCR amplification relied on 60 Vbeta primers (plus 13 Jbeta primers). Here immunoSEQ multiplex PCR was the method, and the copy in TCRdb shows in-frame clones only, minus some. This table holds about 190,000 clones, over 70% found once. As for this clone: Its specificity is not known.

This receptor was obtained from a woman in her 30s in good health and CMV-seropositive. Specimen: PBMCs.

The CDR3 loop is CASSPKFEQYF. The DNA of the CDR3 is TGTGCCAGCAGCCCCAAGTTCGAGCAGTACTTC. The chain couples TRBV2 to TRBJ2-5; D remains unclear. The J call is uncertain, as TRBJ2-7 better fits the DNA end. The CDR3 runs to 11 residues. Germline CDR1 reads SNHLY; CDR2 reads FYNNEI.